The 9 T cell receptor beta chains below come from one sample, sequenced in a study of PD-1 blockade in classical Hodgkin lymphoma. Profiling relied on immunoSEQ multiplex PCR, and the TCRdb table lists in-frame clones only, not all of them. The repertoire includes 30,000 or so clones, just over 70% of them detected once, and roughly 4% sits in the top ten. Every patient relapsed after autologous stem cell transplantation, and brentuximab vedotin exposure varied. The sequencing used peripheral blood mononuclear cells (PBMCs), collected before the second cycle of nivolumab. The receptor source for this set is a human donor with classical Hodgkin lymphoma.

The rearrangement joins TRBV11-2 to TRBJ2-5, with 7 bases lining up with TRBD2. The germline CDR1 and CDR2 sequences are SGHAT and FQNNGV. This CDR3 is built from 16 residues. The trim removed 3 bases at V and 1 base at J, leaving 8 bases unmatched. The DNA of the CDR3 is TGTGCCAGCAGCTTGATCCTAGCGGCCCGCCAAGAGACCCAGTACTTC. As protein: CASSLILAARQETQYF.

The chain employs TRBV30 and TRBJ2-5, with D maybe TRBD2 (6 bases). Germline CDR1 GTSNPN, CDR2 SVGIG (reference sequence). The CDR3 is made up of 11 amino acids. Trimming removed 3 bases at V and 5 bases at J, with 7 bases between. CDR3 amino acids: CAWSGGETQYF. For the CDR3, the DNA is TGTGCCTGGAGCGGAGGGGAGACCCAGTACTTC.

This chain links TRBV19 with TRBJ1-2; TRBD1 agrees at 10 bases. CDR3 length equals 15 residues. V was clipped by 3 bases and J by 6 bases; unmatched bases: 7. Germline V gene sequence: CDR1 LNHDA, CDR2 SQIVND (reference sequence). CDR3 in amino acids: CASSMRDRGQDGYTF. CDR3 coding DNA: TGTGCCAGTAGTATGCGGGACAGGGGTCAAGATGGCTACACCTTC.

The chain employs TRBV4-2 and TRBJ2-3; either TRBD1 or TRBD2 may fit D (6 bases each). Deletions cut 1 base from V and 14 bases from J, with 13 bases between. The germline gives CDR1 LGHNA, CDR2 YNFKEQ. CDR3 length: 12 amino acids. CDR3 DNA: TGTGCCAGCAGCCAAGGGGGGGCGGAACGGTATTTT. Protein: CASSQGGAERYF.

The chain employs TRBV28 and TRBJ1-1, with D tentatively TRBD1 (5 bases). Germline loops: CDR1 MDHEN, CDR2 SYDVKM. The CDR3 is 15 amino acids. Deletions cut 6 bases from V and 0 bases from J, with 14 bases between. The CDR3 spells CASRTDRNMNTEAFF. DNA of the CDR3: TGTGCCAGCAGAACCGACAGAAACATGAACACTGAAGCTTTCTTT.

Sample share makes this clone medium-sized (0.01 to 0.1%). V is TRBV9 and J is TRBJ2-7, with 15 bases aligning to TRBD2. The CDR3 spans 15 residues. With V trimmed by 2 bases and J by 7 bases, 4 bases remained unmatched. Germline values: CDR1 SGDLS, CDR2 YYNGEE. CDR3 amino acids: CASSVGLAGGREQYF. The DNA for the CDR3 is TGTGCCAGCAGCGTGGGACTAGCGGGAGGCCGAGAGCAGTACTTC.

V is TRBV5-4 and J is TRBJ1-1; the match to TRBD1 covers 8 bases. The length of the CDR3 is 15 residues. Germline trimming cut 4 bases from V and 5 bases from J; bases unmatched to any gene: 10. In germline, CDR1 is SGHNT, CDR2 YYREEE (reference sequence). Written as DNA, the CDR3 is TGTGCCAGCAGCGCGGTACGGACAGGGAGGACTGAAGCTTTCTTT. This codes for CASSAVRTGRTEAFF. Using reference TRBV5-4 and TRBJ1-1 for the parts outside the CDR3, the full variable domain is ETGVTQSPTHLIKTRGQQVTLRCSSQSGHNTVSWYQQALGQGPQFIFQYYREEENGRGNFPPRFSGLQFPNYSSELNVNALELDDSALYLCASSAVRTGRTEAFFGQGTRLTVV.

This rearrangement joins TRBV28 to TRBJ1-3, with a possible D match to TRBD1 (6 bases). Germline CDR1 reads MDHEN; CDR2 reads SYDVKM. The CDR3 spans 15 residues. Trimming pared 6 bases from V and 2 bases from J, leaving 14 bases between. The CDR3 coding sequence is TGTGCCAGCAGACCACAGGGAATGGCTGGAAACACCATATATTTT. Amino acids: CASRPQGMAGNTIYF.

The sample holds a few counts of this clone. This sequence joins TRBV5-1 and TRBJ2-7, with D perhaps assigned TRBD1 or TRBD2 (5 bases each). CDR3 length equals 14 residues. CDR1 SGHRS and CDR2 YFSETQ come from the germline V gene. Between the trimmed V and J ends, which lost 3 bases and 1 base, there was a span of 11 bases. The CDR3 coding sequence is TGCGCCAGCAGCTCAGGGACGGGTTCCTACGAGCAGTACTTC. Residues: CASSSGTGSYEQYF.